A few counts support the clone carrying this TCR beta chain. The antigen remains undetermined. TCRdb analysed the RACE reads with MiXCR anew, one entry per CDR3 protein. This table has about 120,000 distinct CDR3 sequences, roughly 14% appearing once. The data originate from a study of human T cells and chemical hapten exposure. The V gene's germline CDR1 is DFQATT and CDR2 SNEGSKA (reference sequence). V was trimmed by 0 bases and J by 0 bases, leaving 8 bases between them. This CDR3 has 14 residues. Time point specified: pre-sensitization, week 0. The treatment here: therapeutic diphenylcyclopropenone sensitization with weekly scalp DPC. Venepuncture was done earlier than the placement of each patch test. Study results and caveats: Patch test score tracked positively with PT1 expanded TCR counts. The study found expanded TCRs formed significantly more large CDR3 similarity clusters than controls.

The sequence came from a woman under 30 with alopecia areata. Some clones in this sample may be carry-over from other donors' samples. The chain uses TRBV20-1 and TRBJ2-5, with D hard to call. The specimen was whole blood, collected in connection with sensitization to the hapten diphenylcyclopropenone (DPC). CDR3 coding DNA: TGCAGTGCTAGAGATGGCACAGACCAAGAGACCCAGTACTTC. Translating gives CSARDGTDQETQYF.